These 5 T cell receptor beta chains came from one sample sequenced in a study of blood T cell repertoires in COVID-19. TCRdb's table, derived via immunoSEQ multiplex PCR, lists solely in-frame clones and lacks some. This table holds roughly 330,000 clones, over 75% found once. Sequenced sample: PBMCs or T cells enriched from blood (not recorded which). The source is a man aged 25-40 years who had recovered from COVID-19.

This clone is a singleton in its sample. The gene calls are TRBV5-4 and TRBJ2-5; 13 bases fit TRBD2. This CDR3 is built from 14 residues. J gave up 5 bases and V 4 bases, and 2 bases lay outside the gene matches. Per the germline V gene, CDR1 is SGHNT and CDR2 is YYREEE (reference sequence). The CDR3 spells CASSPTSGGETQYF. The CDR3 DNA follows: TGTGCCAGCAGCCCGACTAGCGGGGGGGAGACCCAGTACTTC.

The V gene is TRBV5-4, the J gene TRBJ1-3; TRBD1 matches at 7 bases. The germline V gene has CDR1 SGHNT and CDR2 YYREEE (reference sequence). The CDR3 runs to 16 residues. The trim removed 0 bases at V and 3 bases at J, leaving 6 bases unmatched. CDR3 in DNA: TGTGCCAGCAGCTTGGACAGGGGTTGGGGTGGAAACACCATATATTTT. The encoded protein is CASSLDRGWGGNTIYF. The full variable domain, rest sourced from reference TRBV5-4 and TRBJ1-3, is ETGVTQSPTHLIKTRGQQVTLRCSSQSGHNTVSWYQQALGQGPQFIFQYYREEENGRGNFPPRFSGLQFPNYSSELNVNALELDDSALYLCASSLDRGWGGNTIYFGEGSWLTVV.

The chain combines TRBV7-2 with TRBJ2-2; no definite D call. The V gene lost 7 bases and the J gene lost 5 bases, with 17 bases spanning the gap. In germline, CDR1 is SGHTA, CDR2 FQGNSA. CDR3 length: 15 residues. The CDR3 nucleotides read TGTGCCAGCACCCTAACTGGGTCCGGGACCGGGGAGCTGTTTTTT. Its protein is CASTLTGSGTGELFF.

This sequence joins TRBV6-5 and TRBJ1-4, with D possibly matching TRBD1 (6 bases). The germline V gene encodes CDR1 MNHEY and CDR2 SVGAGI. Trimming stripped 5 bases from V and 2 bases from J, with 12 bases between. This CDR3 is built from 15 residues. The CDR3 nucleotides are TGTGCCAGCAGTAACACAGGGTGGACTAATGAAAAACTGTTTTTT. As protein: CASSNTGWTNEKLFF.

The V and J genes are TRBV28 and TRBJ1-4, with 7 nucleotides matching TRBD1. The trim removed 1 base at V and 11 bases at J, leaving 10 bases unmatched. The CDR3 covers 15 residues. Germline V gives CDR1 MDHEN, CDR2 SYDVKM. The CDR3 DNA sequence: TGTGCCAGCAGTTTATTAGGGGGCGCGGGGTATAAACTGTTTTTT. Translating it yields CASSLLGGAGYKLFF.